This TCR beta chain was captured in a study of T cell changes during pregnancy in multiple sclerosis. Unmatched junction bases numbered 17, after V lost 5 bases and J lost 2 bases. This CDR3 is built from 19 residues. The germline gives CDR1 MNHEY, CDR2 SMNVEV (reference sequence). Clones were sequenced by immunoSEQ multiplex PCR, and TCRdb holds only the in-frame ones, with some missing. Of some 51,000 clones listed, approximately 94% were seen once; the top ten hold less than 5%. This chain joins TRBV27 and TRBJ2-7; TRBD2 matches 11 bases. This receptor was obtained from a female donor with multiple sclerosis, enrolled in a pregnancy study. The sample in question was CD8+ T cells from peripheral blood mononuclear cells, obtained in the first trimester of pregnancy. CDR3 coding DNA: TGTGCCAGCAGTAACTCCCCGGGACTAGCGGCCTTCGGGACCTACGAGCAGTACTTC. It encodes CASSNSPGLAAFGTYEQYF.